This note documents a single T cell receptor (beta chain) sequence. Its specificity is unknown. Germline assignment: CDR1 KGHSH and CDR2 LQKENI. The germline V and J ends were trimmed by 3 bases and 6 bases, with 15 bases remaining between them. The CDR3 contains 14 residues. Focal radiation plus CTLA-4 blockade with ipilimumab was administered to patients who had chemo-refractory metastatic non-small-cell lung cancer. The data are from a study of radiotherapy plus CTLA-4 blockade in lung cancer. Study at large: Of all patients, around 19% responded objectively and approximately 31% showed disease control.

Points from the study as a whole: Response, reportedly, was best predicted by interferon-beta along with early blood T cell clone dynamics. Following radiotherapy plus ipilimumab, tumor-derived TCR clones expanded in the blood.

TCRdb's table, derived via immunoSEQ multiplex PCR, lists solely in-frame clones and lacks some. This table has 50,000 or so clones, 70% to 90% appearing once. This receptor was taken from a human donor with non-small cell lung cancer whose response to radiotherapy plus ipilimumab could not be evaluated. The V and J genes are TRBV18 and TRBJ2-7, with a weak D call TRBD1 (5 bases). The sequences come from peripheral blood, collected from a patient treated with radiotherapy plus ipilimumab. CDR3 amino acids: CASSPKTEATEQYF. Here the CDR3 DNA reads TGTGCCAGCTCACCGAAGACAGAAGCGACCGAGCAGTACTTC.